This TCR beta chain is from a study of graft-versus-host responses after intestinal transplantation. Repertoires were generated with immunoSEQ multiplex PCR, while TCRdb's copy carries only in-frame clones and drops some. The sample includes roughly 100,000 clones, about nine tenths of them seen just once. Remarks on this clone: As yet, its antigen is unknown.

The CDR3 spans 15 residues. Germline CDR1 is SEHNR and CDR2 is FQNEAQ (reference sequence). Trimming removed 5 bases at V and 8 bases at J, with 19 bases between. The V call is TRBV7-9, the J call TRBJ2-1; weak D call: TRBD2 (5 bases). The clonotype was recovered from a human donor who was the organ donor for an intestinal transplant. The specimen comprised unstimulated CD8+ T cells sorted from spleen or lymph node cells, sampled before transplant. Here the CDR3 reads CASSTGDSFKDEQFF. The CDR3 bases are TGTGCCAGCAGCACCGGGGATAGCTTCAAAGATGAGCAGTTCTTC.